This paragraph covers one TCR beta chain sequence. The sample holds one count of this clone. The specificity of this receptor is unknown. No per-base quality is available; no much larger clone lies one base away. The record originates from a study of T cell responses to AZD1222 COVID-19 vaccine (dated by TCRdb to the early 2020s). For the study in its entirety: AZD1222 recipients whose second dose came at about 4 weeks and those whose second dose came at about 12 weeks were combined into one group, since spike-specific TCR depth and breadth did not differ between the two schedules. TCR sequencing covered roughly 230 trial participants: roughly 200 given two doses of AZD1222 and 26 given two doses of MenACWY control vaccine. Enrollment into the trials was organized by age into subgroups of 18-55, 56-69 and 70-plus years, and those subgroups contained roughly 150, 30 and 60 TCR-sequenced participants, respectively.

V drops 2 bases and J drops 0 bases, leaving 10 bases in between. The germline V gene sets CDR1 to MNHNS and CDR2 to SASEGT. Its CDR3 holds 15 amino acids, cysteine through phenylalanine. The read is trimmed to its CDR3 DNA, 45 bases read in frame from base 1. The CDR3 regions of human TCRbeta chains were analyzed by immunosequencing. The study's processing was this. TCRs in the repertoires were matched against a reference library of SARS-CoV-2-specific TCRs that had been generated with the MIRA antigen-specificity platform. Breadth was defined as the fraction of unique TCRs that were SARS-CoV-2-associated. Depth was defined as the fraction of total T cells that were SARS-CoV-2-associated. Using the MIRA data, each spike-specific TCR was mapped to the spike region that the TCR reacts to and placed in a CD4 or CD8 class. Log10-transformed breadth and depth values were compared by one-way ANOVA with Sidak's multiple comparisons tests. Drawn from immuneACCESS, this table holds only the in-frame rearrangements with V and J called that TCRdb kept. Clones are partly lost; checked studies trace under half to an unresolved V gene and leave the rest unexplained. Clone size and the V and J calls come from that table; the DNA yielded D and trimming. The sample contains about 110,000 clones, more than 70% of them found a single time. The ten most abundant clones make up 17% of the sample.

Here is what the overall study found, with its caveats: Only a handful of AZD1222 recipients were SARS-CoV-2 seropositive at baseline, limiting conclusions about previously exposed vaccinees. Reportedly, almost half of the unique spike-specific TCRs recognized epitopes lying outside the regions that are mutated in the B.1.351 and B.1.1.7 variants. Because no samples from the day 14 peak response were available, repertoires could be characterized only after the peak T cell response. Most participants were white British and females outnumbered males, and the authors suggested that clonal diversity may have been underestimated. Vaccine-associated CD4 TCRs spanned the whole spike protein, with dominant responses in regions 160-218 and 743-854. Spike-specific TCR breadth and depth rose significantly after two AZD1222 doses compared with day 0 and with MenACWY recipients. The 56-69-year group was small, and its depth increase did not reach significance, likely because of low power.

What this sample's time point label stands for: baseline before first vaccination. The vaccinee samples were drawn from two UK trials, COV001 and COV002, one of which was a single-blind randomized controlled phase 2/3 trial testing AZD1222 (ChAdOx1 nCoV-19) in healthy adults. For TCRbeta chain sequencing, PBMC samples were collected from trial participants at day 0 and at day 28 after the second dose. This TCR was recovered from an adult in good health. The sample in question was peripheral blood, obtained on day 0 of AZD1222 vaccination. The rearranged segments are TRBV6-1 and TRBJ1-1, with the D segment identity uncertain. For the CDR3, the sequence is CASSESWQLNTEAFF. The DNA sequence reads TGTGCCAGCAGTGAAAGTTGGCAGCTGAACACTGAAGCTTTCTTT.